The sequence of this T cell receptor (beta chain) was determined in a study of PD-L1 blockade in urothelial cancer. Clones were sequenced by immunoSEQ multiplex PCR, and TCRdb holds only the in-frame ones, with some missing. The sample consists of fewer than 90,000 clones, less than 95% of them appearing once. The CDR3 length is 17 residues. Germline V gene data show CDR1 as MNHEY and CDR2 as SMNVEV (reference sequence). Between the trimmed V and J ends, which lost 4 bases and 0 bases, there was a span of 16 bases. This sample's time point: peripheral blood 6 weeks after treatment start. Each patient presented with locally advanced or metastatic urothelial carcinoma.

The sequencing used PBMCs, collected around atezolizumab (anti-PD-L1) treatment. This TCR derives from a woman aged 80 or over with urothelial cancer. V is TRBV27 and J is TRBJ1-3; unclear D gene. The CDR3 nucleotides read TGTGCCAGCAGTTCCCTTATAACAGAGAGCTCTGGAAACACCATATATTTT. Translating gives CASSSLITESSGNTIYF.